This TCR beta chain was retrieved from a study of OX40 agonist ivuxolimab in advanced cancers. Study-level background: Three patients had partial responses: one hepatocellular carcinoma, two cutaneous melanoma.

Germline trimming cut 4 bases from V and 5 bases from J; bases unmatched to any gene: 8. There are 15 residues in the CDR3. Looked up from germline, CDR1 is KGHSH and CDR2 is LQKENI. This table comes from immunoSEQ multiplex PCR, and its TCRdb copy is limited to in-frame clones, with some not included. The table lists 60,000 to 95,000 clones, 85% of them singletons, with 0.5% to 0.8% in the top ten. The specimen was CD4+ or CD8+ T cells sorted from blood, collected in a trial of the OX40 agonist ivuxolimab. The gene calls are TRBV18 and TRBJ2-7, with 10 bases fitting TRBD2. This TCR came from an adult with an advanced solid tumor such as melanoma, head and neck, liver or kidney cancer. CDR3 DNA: TGTGCCAGCTCACTCACTAGCGGGGAGGGCAACGAGCAGTACTTC. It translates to CASSLTSGEGNEQYF.